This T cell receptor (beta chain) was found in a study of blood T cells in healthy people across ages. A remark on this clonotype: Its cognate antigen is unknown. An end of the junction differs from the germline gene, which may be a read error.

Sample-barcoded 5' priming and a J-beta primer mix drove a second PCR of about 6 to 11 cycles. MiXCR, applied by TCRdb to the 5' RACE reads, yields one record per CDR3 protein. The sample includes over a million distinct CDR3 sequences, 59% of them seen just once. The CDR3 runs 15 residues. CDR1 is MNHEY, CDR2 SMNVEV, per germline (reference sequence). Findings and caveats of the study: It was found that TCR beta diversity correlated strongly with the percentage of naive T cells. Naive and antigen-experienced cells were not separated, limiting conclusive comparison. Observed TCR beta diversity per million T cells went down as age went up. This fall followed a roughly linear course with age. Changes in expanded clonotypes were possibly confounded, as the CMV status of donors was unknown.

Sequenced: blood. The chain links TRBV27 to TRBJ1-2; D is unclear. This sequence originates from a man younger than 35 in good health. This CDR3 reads CAGSSPANGNYGYTF. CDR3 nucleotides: TGTGCCGGCAGTTCCCCTGCGAACGGGAACTATGGCTACACCTTC.